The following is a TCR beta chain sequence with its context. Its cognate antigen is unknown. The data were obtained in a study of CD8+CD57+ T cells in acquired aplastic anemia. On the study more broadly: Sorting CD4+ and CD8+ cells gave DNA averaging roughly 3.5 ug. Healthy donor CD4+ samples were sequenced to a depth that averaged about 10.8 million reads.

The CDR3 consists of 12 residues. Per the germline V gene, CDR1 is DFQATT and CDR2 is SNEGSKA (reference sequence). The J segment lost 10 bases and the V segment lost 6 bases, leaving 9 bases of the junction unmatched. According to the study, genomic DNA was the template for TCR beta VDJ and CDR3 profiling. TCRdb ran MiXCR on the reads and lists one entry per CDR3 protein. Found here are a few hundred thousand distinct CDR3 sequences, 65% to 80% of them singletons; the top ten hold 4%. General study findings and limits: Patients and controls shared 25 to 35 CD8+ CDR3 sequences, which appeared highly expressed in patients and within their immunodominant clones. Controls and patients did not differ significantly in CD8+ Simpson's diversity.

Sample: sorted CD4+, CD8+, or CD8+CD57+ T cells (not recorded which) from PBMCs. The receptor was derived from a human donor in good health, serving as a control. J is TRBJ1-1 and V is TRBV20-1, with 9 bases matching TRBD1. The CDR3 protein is CSAEQGAIGAFF. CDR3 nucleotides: TGCAGTGCAGAACAGGGGGCAATCGGAGCTTTCTTT.